This T cell receptor (beta chain) originates from a study of blood T cell repertoires in COVID-19. As for the study in general: Acute-phase and convalescent COVID-19 samples originated in the United States, Italy and Spain. T cells, B-cell-depleted T cells, or PBMCs provided the cDNA or gDNA that served as material.

A Seattle source enrolled patients during active infection and followed them longitudinally. Under the authors' procedure: Amplifying reference gene primers gave estimates of nucleated cell counts. This table comes from immunoSEQ multiplex PCR, and its TCRdb copy is limited to in-frame clones, with some not included. D and trimming were read from the DNA, whereas the V and J calls and clone size are those reported in that table. The sample lists 200,000 or so clones; about four fifths were seen once. Germline CDR1 MNHEY, CDR2 SMNVEV (reference sequence). There are 13 residues in the CDR3. V was clipped by 2 bases and J by 5 bases, with 8 bases between them.

Sample: peripheral blood. The receptor comes from a woman aged 80 or over with COVID-19, enrolled during active disease. The V call is TRBV27, the J call TRBJ2-3, with D maybe TRBD1 (5 bases). CDR3 in DNA: TGTGCCAGCAGTTTACGCAGGGTAGATACGCAGTATTTT. Protein sequence: CASSLRRVDTQYF.